This TCR beta chain stems from a study of cytomegalovirus exposure and HLA in healthy donors. Germline V gene sequence: CDR1 SGHAT, CDR2 FQNNGV. The V and J ends lost 5 bases and 6 bases, in that order; junction bases with no gene match: 4. This CDR3 has 13 amino acids. 13 Jbeta primers and 60 Vbeta primers were used for the PCR. The repertoire was sequenced with immunoSEQ multiplex PCR; TCRdb's copy has only in-frame clones and lacks some. The specimen's table records roughly 55,000 clones. The rearrangement uses TRBV11-2 and TRBJ2-3; 8 nucleotides match TRBD1. The sample consisted of PBMCs. This clonotype was obtained from a man aged 50 to 59 in good health and CMV-seropositive. CDR3 DNA sequence: TGTGCCAGCAGCCTCGACAGGGGCGATACGCAGTATTTT. This encodes CASSLDRGDTQYF.